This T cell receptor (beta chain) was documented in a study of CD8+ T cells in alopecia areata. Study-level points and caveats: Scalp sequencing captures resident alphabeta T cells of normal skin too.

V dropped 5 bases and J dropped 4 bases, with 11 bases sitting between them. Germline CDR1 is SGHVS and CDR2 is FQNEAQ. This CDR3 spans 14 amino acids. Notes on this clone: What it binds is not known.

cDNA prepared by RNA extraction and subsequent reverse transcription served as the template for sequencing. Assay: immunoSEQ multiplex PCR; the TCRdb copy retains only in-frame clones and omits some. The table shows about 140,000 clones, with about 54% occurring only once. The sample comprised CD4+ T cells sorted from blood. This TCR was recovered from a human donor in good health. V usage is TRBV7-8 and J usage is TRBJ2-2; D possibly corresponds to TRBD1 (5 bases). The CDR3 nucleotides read TGTGCCAGCAGCCTGACAGAACCCACCGGGGAGCTGTTTTTT. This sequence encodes CASSLTEPTGELFF.